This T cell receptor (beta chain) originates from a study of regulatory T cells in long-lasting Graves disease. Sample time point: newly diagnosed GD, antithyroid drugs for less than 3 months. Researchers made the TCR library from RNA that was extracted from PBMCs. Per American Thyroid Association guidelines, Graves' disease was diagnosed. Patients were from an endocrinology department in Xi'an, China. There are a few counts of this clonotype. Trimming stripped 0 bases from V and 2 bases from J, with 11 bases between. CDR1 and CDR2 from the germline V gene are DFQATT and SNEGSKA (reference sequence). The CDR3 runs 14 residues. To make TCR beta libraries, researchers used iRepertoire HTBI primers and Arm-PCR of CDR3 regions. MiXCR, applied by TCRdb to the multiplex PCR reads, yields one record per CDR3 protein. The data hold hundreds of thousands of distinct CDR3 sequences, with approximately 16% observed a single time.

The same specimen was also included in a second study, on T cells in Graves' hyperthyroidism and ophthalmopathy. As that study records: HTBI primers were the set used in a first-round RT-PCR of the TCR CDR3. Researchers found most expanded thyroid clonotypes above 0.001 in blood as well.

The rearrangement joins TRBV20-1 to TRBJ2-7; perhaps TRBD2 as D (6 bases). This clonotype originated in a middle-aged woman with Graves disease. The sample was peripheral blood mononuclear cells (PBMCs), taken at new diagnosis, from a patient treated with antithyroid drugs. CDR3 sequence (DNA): TGCAGTGCTAGAGATCTAGCGCAAGCCTACGAGCAGTACTTC. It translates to CSARDLAQAYEQYF.